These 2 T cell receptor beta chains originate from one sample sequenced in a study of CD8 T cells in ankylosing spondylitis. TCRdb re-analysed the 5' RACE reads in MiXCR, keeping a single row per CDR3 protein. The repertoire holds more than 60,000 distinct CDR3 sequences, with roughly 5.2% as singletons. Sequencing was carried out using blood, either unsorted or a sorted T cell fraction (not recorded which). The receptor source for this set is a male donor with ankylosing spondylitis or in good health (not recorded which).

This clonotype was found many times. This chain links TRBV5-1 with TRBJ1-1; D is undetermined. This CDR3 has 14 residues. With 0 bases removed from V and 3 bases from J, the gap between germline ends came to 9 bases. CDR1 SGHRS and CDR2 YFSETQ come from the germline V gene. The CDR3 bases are TGCGCCAGCAGCTTGGTTGACACCGACACTGAAGCTTTCTTT. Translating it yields CASSLVDTDTEAFF.

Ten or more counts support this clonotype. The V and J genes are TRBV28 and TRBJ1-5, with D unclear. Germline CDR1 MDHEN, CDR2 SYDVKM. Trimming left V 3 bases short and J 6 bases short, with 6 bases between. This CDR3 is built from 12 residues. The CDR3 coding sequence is TGTGCCAGCAGTTTGCAGGTTCAGCCCCAGCATTTT. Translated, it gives CASSLQVQPQHF.